This T cell receptor (beta chain) came from a study of tumor-infiltrating lymphocytes in primary liver carcinoma. As for the study in general: Both sexes were represented among patients, who were 30 to 69 years old. About 3.65 to 8 million productive TCRbeta reads were obtained from the samples, with similar numbers across tissue types. Study-wide findings and caveats: Only about 7.5-25% of top clones were detected in all five tumor regions.

Concerning this clonotype: The antigen is unknown. The junction shows a germline mismatch at one end, possibly a read error.

Both RNA and DNA were isolated together from about 20-30 mg of bulk tissue that had not been sorted. Primary liver carcinoma in the patients was surgically resected. With 500 ng total RNA as template and a constant-region primer, TCR beta cDNA was made. Libraries for TCR beta were built through three nested multiplex PCR rounds, which together made up a slightly modified ARM-PCR procedure. A C-beta reverse primer and TRBV1-TRBV30 forward primers served in each of the first two PCR rounds, at around 10 cycles apiece. One entry per CDR3 protein results from TCRdb running MiXCR on the multiplex PCR reads. This repertoire shows 95,000 to 100,000 distinct CDR3 sequences, about 70% found once; its top ten account for around 12%. Per the germline V gene, CDR1 is SQVTM and CDR2 is ANQGSEA. The CDR3 spans 13 residues.

Sequencing used liver tumor tissue from sampling region 2. The subset: tumor region T2, inferior pole. The source is a woman aged 60-75 years with primary liver carcinoma and hepatitis B virus infection. The V and J genes are TRBV29-1 and TRBJ2-2; the D gene is possibly TRBD2 (5 bases). The CDR3 loop is CSVDSTNTVELLF. The CDR3 bases are TGCAGCGTTGATTCGACTAACACCGTGGAGCTGTTATTT.